This T cell receptor beta chain was documented in a study of shared clonotypes between healthy human individuals. TCRdb's copy holds only in-frame clones and misses some; the assay was immunoSEQ multiplex PCR. Of under 1,100,000 clones in the sample, around three quarters were seen once. Trimming took off 2 bases at V and 4 bases at J, with 8 bases between the two ends. Germline V gene sequence: CDR1 MNHEY, CDR2 SVGAGI. The CDR3 loop spans 13 amino acids. This clone showed up just a few times. This clonotype was sampled from a young man in good health. Some clones in this sample may be carry-over from other donors' samples. V gene TRBV6-5 combines with J gene TRBJ1-2, with a weak D call TRBD1 (5 bases). The specimen was memory CD4+ T cells from PBMCs. Documented subset: CD45RA-negative fraction. The CDR3, as DNA: TGTGCCAGCAGTTACGCAGGGATCTATGGCTACACCTTC. It specifies CASSYAGIYGYTF.